This T cell receptor (beta chain) was recorded in a study of neurological immune-mediated disorders. Study results and limitations: Sharing of CDR3 amino acid sequences among expanded clones across subjects was absent, suggesting private repertoires in all groups. No link was found between any clinical or MRI feature and the multiple sclerosis repertoire cluster.

In this sample, this clonotype turned up many times. Its antigen is undetermined. Synthesis of cDNA was accomplished via 5'RACE employing 10-nucleotide random UMIs. From the 5' RACE reads, TCRdb called clonotypes with MiXCR, one entry per CDR3 protein. The table includes roughly 100,000 distinct CDR3 sequences, approximately 3.3% detected once. In germline, CDR1 is SGHTA, CDR2 FQGNSA. The CDR3 is 13 residues long. Trimming shortened V by 5 bases and J by 7 bases, and 14 bases separated the two germline ends. The V gene is TRBV7-2, the J gene TRBJ1-2, with unresolved D. This receptor was identified in a woman aged 18-29 years with multiple sclerosis. What was sequenced was PBMCs. For the CDR3, the DNA is TGTGCCAGCAGCCCAACCACCGGGATTGGCTACACCTTC. Translated: CASSPTTGIGYTF. Full variable domain (rest looked up from reference TRBV7-2 and TRBJ1-2): GAGVSQSPSNKVTEKGKDVELRCDPISGHTALYWYRQSLGQGLEFLIYFQGNSAPDKSGLPSDRFSAERTGGSVSTLTIQRTQQEDSAVYLCASSPTTGIGYTFGSGTRLTVV.